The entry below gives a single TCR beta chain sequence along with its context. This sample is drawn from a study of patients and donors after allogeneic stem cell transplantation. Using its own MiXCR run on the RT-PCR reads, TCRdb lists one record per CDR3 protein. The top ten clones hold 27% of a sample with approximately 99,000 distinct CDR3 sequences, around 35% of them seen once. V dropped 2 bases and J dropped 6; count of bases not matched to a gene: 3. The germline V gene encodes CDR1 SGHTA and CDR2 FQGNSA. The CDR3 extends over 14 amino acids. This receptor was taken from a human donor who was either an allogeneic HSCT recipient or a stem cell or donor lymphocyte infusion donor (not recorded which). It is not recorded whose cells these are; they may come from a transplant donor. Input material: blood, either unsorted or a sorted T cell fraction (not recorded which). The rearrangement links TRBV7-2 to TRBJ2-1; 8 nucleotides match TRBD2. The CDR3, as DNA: TGTGCCAGCAGCTTAAAGCGGGAGAGCAATGAGCAGTTCTTC. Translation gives CASSLKRESNEQFF.